The 21 T cell receptor beta chains below were found in one sample sequenced in a study of CD8+ T cells in alopecia areata. Once RNA had been extracted, it was reverse transcribed into cDNA to act as the sequencing template. The protocol was immunoSEQ multiplex PCR, while the TCRdb copy is restricted to in-frame clones and leaves out a portion. The table lists roughly 250,000 clones, roughly 69% of them singletons. Source: CD4+ T cells sorted from blood, taken at week 0. Source of these receptors: a human donor with alopecia areata.

V is TRBV5-1 and J is TRBJ1-5; D might be TRBD1 (5 bases). V gave up 0 bases and J gave up 4 bases, with 14 bases separating them. The CDR3 has 16 residues. Germline V lookup: CDR1 SGHRS, CDR2 YFSETQ. The CDR3 nucleotides are TGCGCCAGCAGCTTGGGAGGGCAGGGCTCAAATCAGCCCCAGCATTTT. Residues: CASSLGGQGSNQPQHF.

The CDR3 sequence is CASLGVAGLSEQFF. The CDR3 DNA reads TGTGCCTCGCTAGGGGTAGCGGGGCTCAGTGAGCAGTTCTTC. This sequence joins TRBV5-6 and TRBJ2-1, with 8 bases lining up with TRBD2. Germline V gene sequence: CDR1 SGHDT, CDR2 YYEEEE. The junction had 15 bases not matched to a gene; V was cut back by 10 bases and J by 9 bases. There are 14 residues in the CDR3.

V usage is TRBV4-3 and J usage is TRBJ2-1, with no clear D. The CDR3 runs to 13 residues. From germline, CDR1 is LGHNA and CDR2 YSLEER. Between the trimmed V and J ends, which lost 1 base and 8 bases, there was a span of 9 bases. CDR3 protein: CASSQGLGDEQFF. CDR3 bases: TGCGCCAGCAGCCAAGGTCTTGGAGATGAGCAGTTCTTC.

For this clone: Other DNA sequences in the same sample also yield this CDR3. This rearrangement joins TRBV30 to TRBJ1-2; no clear D gene. The CDR3 is made up of 12 amino acids. V was trimmed by 4 bases and J by 1 base, leaving 7 bases between them. Germline CDR1 is GTSNPN and CDR2 is SVGIG (reference sequence). The CDR3 reads CAWTDGNYGYTF. The CDR3 DNA follows: TGTGCCTGGACCGACGGTAACTATGGCTACACCTTC.

The chain carries TRBV29-1 and TRBJ1-3, with D unresolved. The CDR3 contains 14 residues. V was trimmed by 5 bases and J by 4 bases, leaving 15 bases between them. Germline CDR1 SQVTM, CDR2 ANQGSEA. The CDR3 nucleotides are TGCAGCGTTCGTCCGAGGGCTGGAGGAAACACCATATATTTT. The encoded protein is CSVRPRAGGNTIYF.

This clone has more than one count but fewer than ten. This chain links TRBV4-2 with TRBJ2-1, with unresolved D. Trimming pared 0 bases from V and 4 bases from J, leaving 7 bases between. The CDR3 is made up of 14 amino acids. The V gene's germline CDR1 is LGHNA and CDR2 YNFKEQ. CDR3 nucleotide sequence: TGTGCCAGCAGCCAAGAGAAGGGTTACAATGAGCAGTTCTTC. Encoded protein: CASSQEKGYNEQFF.

This rearrangement joins TRBV30 to TRBJ2-6; perhaps TRBD1 as D (5 bases). Trimming cost V 4 bases and J 2 bases, with 15 bases left between them. CDR1 GTSNPN and CDR2 SVGIG come from the germline V gene (reference sequence). This CDR3 has 16 amino acids. For the CDR3, the DNA is TGTGCCTGGACCAAAGGGGTGTTTGCTGGGGCCAACGTCCTGACTTTC. Translation gives CAWTKGVFAGANVLTF.

This clone has just one count. The genes are TRBV5-1 and TRBJ2-7; TRBD1 matches 10 bases. The CDR3 loop spans 18 amino acids. After removal of 4 bases from V and 2 bases from J, the junction contained 15 bases not matched to a gene. In germline, CDR1 is SGHRS, CDR2 YFSETQ. In nucleotides, the CDR3 is TGCGCCAGCAGCCTGATCCCCCCTCGAGGGACAGGGGCCTACGAGCAGTACTTC. Translation gives CASSLIPPRGTGAYEQYF. The variable domain in full, with the rest retrieved from reference TRBV5-1 and TRBJ2-7, is KAGVTQTPRYLIKTRGQQVTLSCSPISGHRSVSWYQQTPGQGLQFLFEYFSETQRNKGNFPGRFSGRQFSNSRSEMNVSTLELGDSALYLCASSLIPPRGTGAYEQYFGPGTRLTVT.

This clone was counted once. Other DNA sequences within the sample encode an identical CDR3. The chain carries TRBV9 and TRBJ2-5, with TRBD2 identical over 9 bases. The CDR3 is 14 residues long. V was pared by 3 bases and J by 4 bases, with 4 bases of the junction left unmatched. The germline gives CDR1 SGDLS, CDR2 YYNGEE. The CDR3 region is CASSATSGGETQYF. The CDR3 DNA sequence: TGTGCCAGCAGCGCGACTAGCGGAGGAGAGACCCAGTACTTC.

This clone has a handful of counts. Other DNA sequences from this sample encode an identical CDR3 as well. This chain joins TRBV29-1 and TRBJ1-1; TRBD1 matches at 9 bases. Losses at the gene ends were 4 bases for V and 5 bases for J; bases not matched to a gene: 2. The CDR3 has 12 residues. Germline assignment: CDR1 SQVTM and CDR2 ANQGSEA. DNA for the CDR3: TGCAGCGTTGCTGGACAGGGGACTGAAGCTTTCTTT. The encoded protein is CSVAGQGTEAFF.

The V gene is TRBV9, the J gene TRBJ2-5; D possibly corresponds to TRBD2 (6 bases). V was shortened by 6 bases and J by 5 bases, with 14 bases between the two germline ends. Germline assignment: CDR1 SGDLS and CDR2 YYNGEE. The CDR3 runs 13 residues. The CDR3 bases are TGTGCCAGCACGGGCGGCCGGGGGGAGACCCAGTACTTC. Its protein is CASTGGRGETQYF. Combining the CDR3 with reference TRBV9 and TRBJ2-5 gives the whole variable domain DSGVTQTPKHLITATGQRVTLRCSPRSGDLSVYWYQQSLDQGLQFLIQYYNGEERAKGNILERFSAQQFPDLHSELNLSSLELGDSALYFCASTGGRGETQYFGPGTRLLVL.

The chain carries TRBV4-3 and TRBJ2-3, with 7 bases aligning to TRBD2. Germline CDR1 LGHNA, CDR2 YSLEER. There are 16 residues in the CDR3. V gave up 3 bases and J gave up 3 bases; unmatched junction bases: 9. The CDR3 DNA sequence: TGCGCCAGCAGCCAGCCCGCAGCGGGGATGACAGATACGCAGTATTTT. Amino acids: CASSQPAAGMTDTQYF.

The chain combines TRBV9 with TRBJ2-1; TRBD2 might be the D (5 bases). Trimming cost V 4 bases and J 8 bases, with 7 bases left between them. The CDR3 is 11 residues long. Germline loops: CDR1 SGDLS, CDR2 YYNGEE. This chain's CDR3 is CASSQEDEQFF. The DNA for the CDR3 is TGTGCCAGCAGCCAGGAGGATGAGCAGTTCTTC.

The chain couples TRBV30 to TRBJ2-1; a weak D match, TRBD2 (6 bases). Germline V gives CDR1 GTSNPN, CDR2 SVGIG (reference sequence). The CDR3 extends over 12 amino acids. The germline V and J ends were trimmed by 2 bases and 15 bases, with 17 bases remaining between them. CDR3 sequence (DNA): TGTGCCTGGAGTCCTGGGACTCATCGTCGGTTCTTC. Protein sequence: CAWSPGTHRRFF.

The chain combines TRBV19 with TRBJ2-1, with 7 positions matching TRBD1. Germline lookup yields CDR1 LNHDA and CDR2 SQIVND (reference sequence). The CDR3 consists of 16 residues. V shed 5 bases, J shed 5 bases, and the junction held 12 bases outside the gene matches. The CDR3 coding sequence is TGTGCCAGTAGTCCCTTTCGACAGGGTTGGGACAATGAGCAGTTCTTC. Translating it yields CASSPFRQGWDNEQFF.

This chain uses TRBV30 with TRBJ1-6; TRBD1 matches 9 bases. CDR3 length: 14 residues. V trimming: 3 bases; J trimming: 7 bases; junction bases outside the gene matches: 4. The germline V gene has CDR1 GTSNPN and CDR2 SVGIG (reference sequence). CDR3 in DNA: TGTGCCTGGAGGACCGGGACAGGGAATTCACCCCTCCACTTT. Encoded protein: CAWRTGTGNSPLHF.

The DNA for the CDR3 is TGCAGCGTTGATCTTCGGCAGGGAAACTCCTACAATGAGCAGTTCTTC. Its protein is CSVDLRQGNSYNEQFF. The chain uses TRBV29-1 and TRBJ2-1; TRBD1 might be the D (5 bases). Germline lookup yields CDR1 SQVTM and CDR2 ANQGSEA. The CDR3 is made up of 16 amino acids. V lost 3 bases and J lost 0, with 15 bases in between.

The rearrangement links TRBV29-1 to TRBJ1-2, with unresolved D. V lost 5 bases, J lost 7 bases, and 5 bases lay in between. This CDR3 comprises 9 residues. Germline assignment: CDR1 SQVTM and CDR2 ANQGSEA. CDR3 loop: CSVLPGYTF. The DNA for the CDR3 is TGCAGCGTTCTGCCTGGCTACACCTTC. Supplemented by reference TRBV29-1 and TRBJ1-2, the full variable domain reads SAVISQKPSRDICQRGTSLTIQCQVDSQVTMMFWYRQQPGQSLTLIATANQGSEATYESGFVIDKFPISRPNLTFSTLTVSNMSPEDSSIYLCSVLPGYTFGSGTRLTVV.

The chain joins TRBV30 to TRBJ2-1; D possibly uses TRBD1 or TRBD2 (5 bases each). V was pared by 3 bases and J by 6 bases, with 15 bases between. Germline V gene lookup returns CDR1 GTSNPN and CDR2 SVGIG (reference sequence). This CDR3 has 14 amino acids. In DNA form, the CDR3 reads TGTGCCTGGAGGGGGGACCGCCTAGGCAATGAGCAGTTCTTC. The encoded protein is CAWRGDRLGNEQFF.

The gene calls are TRBV6-6 and TRBJ2-3, with TRBD2 as a possible D gene (6 bases). There are 16 residues in the CDR3. Germline V gene lookup returns CDR1 MNHNY and CDR2 SVGAGI (reference sequence). V lost 5 bases and J 0 bases, leaving 15 bases between the germline ends. The DNA of the CDR3 is TGTGCCAGCAGTCCGCGGCCCGGGACTAGCACAGATACGCAGTATTTT. This sequence encodes CASSPRPGTSTDTQYF.

The V call is TRBV2, the J call TRBJ1-1; TRBD1 might be the D (6 bases). From germline, CDR1 is SNHLY and CDR2 FYNNEI. This CDR3 has 13 residues. V lost 7 bases to trimming and J lost 6 bases, with 15 bases between them. The CDR3 nucleotides read TGTGCCAGCAACCGAGGGGGGGGCGCTGAAGCTTTCTTT. This codes for CASNRGGGAEAFF.